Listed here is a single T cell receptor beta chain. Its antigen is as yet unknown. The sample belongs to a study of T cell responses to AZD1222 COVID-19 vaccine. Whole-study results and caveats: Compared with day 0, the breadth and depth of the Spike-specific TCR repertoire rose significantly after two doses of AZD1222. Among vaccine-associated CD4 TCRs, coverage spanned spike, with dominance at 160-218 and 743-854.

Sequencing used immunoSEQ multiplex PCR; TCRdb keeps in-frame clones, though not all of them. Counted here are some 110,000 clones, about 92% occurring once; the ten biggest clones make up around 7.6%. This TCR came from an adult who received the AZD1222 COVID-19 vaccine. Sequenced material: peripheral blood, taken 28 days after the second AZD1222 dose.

The CDR3 region has the DNA TGCGCCAGCAGCCAGACCGGGACAGATGCTTTCTTT. Its translation is CASSQTGTDAFF. The chain uses TRBV5-1 and TRBJ1-1, with 7 bases fitting TRBD1. J lost 11 bases, V lost 4 bases, and 8 bases had no gene match. Germline V CDR1 and CDR2: SGHRS, YFSETQ. This CDR3 region has 12 residues.